The 12 T cell receptor beta chains listed next were all sequenced from one sample in a study of high-grade serous ovarian cancer treatment subgroups. Tumor tissue was taken before any definitive surgery or chemotherapy was given. TCRdb keeps only in-frame clones here, not all; method: immunoSEQ multiplex PCR. The sample lists roughly 29,000 clones, about 80% occurring once. Sequencing used tumor tissue. The origin of the receptors is a human donor with high-grade serous ovarian cancer.

CDR3 bases: TGTGCCAGCGGATGGCAGCACTATGGCTACACCTTC. Amino acids: CASGWQHYGYTF. The rearrangement links TRBV28 to TRBJ1-2, with D hard to call. Trimming shortened V by 8 bases and J by 3 bases, and 10 bases separated the two germline ends. CDR1 MDHEN and CDR2 SYDVKM come from the germline V gene. The CDR3 is 12 amino acids.

This rearrangement joins TRBV11-2 to TRBJ1-5; D is possibly TRBD1 (6 bases). Germline values: CDR1 SGHAT, CDR2 FQNNGV. The V end lost 5 bases, the J end lost 0 bases, and 11 bases lay between the germline ends. This CDR3 is built from 15 residues. CDR3 amino acids: CASSRDINSNQPQHF. The CDR3 DNA follows: TGTGCCAGCAGCCGGGACATTAATAGCAATCAGCCCCAGCATTTT.

This sequence joins TRBV7-3 and TRBJ2-4; perhaps D is TRBD1 or TRBD2 (5 bases each). In germline, CDR1 is SGHTA, CDR2 FQGTGA. CDR3 length: 17 amino acids. V lost 3 bases, J lost 4 bases, and 19 bases lay in between. The DNA for the CDR3 is TGTGCCAGCAGCTTGGGGTTCGCCGGGACCAATAAAAACATTCAGTACTTC. The encoded protein is CASSLGFAGTNKNIQYF.

The chain links TRBV28 to TRBJ1-3; D gene unclear. Deletions cut 1 base from V and 4 bases from J, with 14 bases between. This CDR3 contains 16 residues. Germline V gene sequence: CDR1 MDHEN, CDR2 SYDVKM. For the CDR3, the DNA is TGTGCCAGCAGTTTATCTCGGGTGCTGCGCGGAAACACCATATATTTT. Protein: CASSLSRVLRGNTIYF.

The chain carries TRBV11-3 and TRBJ2-7; D is ambiguous. Trimming removed 2 bases from V and 0 bases from J, with 2 bases in between. This CDR3 comprises 12 residues. In germline, CDR1 is SGHNT, CDR2 YENEEA. The CDR3 here is CASSLNSYEQYF. The CDR3 bases are TGTGCCAGCAGCTTAAACTCCTACGAGCAGTACTTC.

The chain couples TRBV2 to TRBJ1-2; D is unclear. V was trimmed by 6 bases and J by 8 bases, leaving 13 bases between them. CDR3 size: 12 residues. Germline V lookup: CDR1 SNHLY, CDR2 FYNNEI. This CDR3 is CASRVTLGGYTF. In DNA form, the CDR3 reads TGTGCCAGCAGGGTCACTCTGGGAGGCTACACCTTC. The full variable domain, completed using reference TRBV2 and TRBJ1-2, is EPEVTQTPSHQVTQMGQEVILRCVPISNHLYFYWYRQILGQKVEFLVSFYNNEISEKSEIFDDQFSVERPDGSNFTLKIRSTKLEDSAMYFCASRVTLGGYTFGSGTRLTVV.

The chain links TRBV7-8 to TRBJ2-1; no reliable D call. This CDR3 has 17 amino acids. With 5 bases removed from V and 0 bases from J, the gap between germline ends came to 17 bases. Germline values: CDR1 SGHVS, CDR2 FQNEAQ. The CDR3 here is CASSPPSRWSSYNEQFF. DNA for the CDR3: TGTGCCAGCAGCCCCCCCTCGCGATGGAGCTCCTACAATGAGCAGTTCTTC.

The rearrangement uses TRBV6-5 and TRBJ2-1; D gene unclear. The CDR3 spans 15 residues. V was pared by 0 bases and J by 1 base, with 7 bases between. Germline V CDR1 and CDR2: MNHEY, SVGAGI. As DNA, the CDR3 is TGTGCCAGCAGTTACTCGGACCAATCCTACAATGAGCAGTTCTTC. Protein sequence: CASSYSDQSYNEQFF.

The chain combines TRBV7-3 with TRBJ2-5; 7 bases agree with TRBD1. V shed 2 bases and J 2 bases; nucleotides not matched to a gene: 2. The germline gives CDR1 SGHTA, CDR2 FQGTGA. This CDR3 is 14 amino acids long. The CDR3 loop reads CASSLRGQQETQYF. The DNA for the CDR3 is TGTGCCAGCAGCTTACGGGGACAGCAAGAGACCCAGTACTTC. The variable domain in full, completed from reference TRBV7-3 and TRBJ2-5, reads GAGVSQTPSNKVTEKGKYVELRCDPISGHTALYWYRQSLGQGPEFLIYFQGTGAADDSGLPNDRFFAVRPEGSVSTLKIQRTERGDSAVYLCASSLRGQQETQYFGPGTRLLVL.

The rearrangement links TRBV10-3 to TRBJ1-1, with 7 positions matching TRBD1. Trimming cost V 7 bases and J 4 bases; bases outside gene matches: 6. The V gene's germline CDR1 is ENHRY and CDR2 SYGVKD. There are 13 residues in the CDR3. This CDR3 is CAITRQGGTEAFF. The CDR3 nucleotides read TGTGCCATCACCAGACAGGGAGGCACTGAAGCTTTCTTT.

This sequence joins TRBV5-1 and TRBJ1-3, with a possible D match to TRBD1 (5 bases). The CDR3 is made up of 13 amino acids. Germline V lookup: CDR1 SGHRS, CDR2 YFSETQ. V was clipped by 4 bases and J by 7 bases, with 12 bases between them. The CDR3 loop reads CASSTGGENTIYF. CDR3 bases: TGCGCCAGCAGCACAGGAGGGGAGAACACCATATATTTT.

This rearrangement joins TRBV5-1 to TRBJ1-6; perhaps TRBD1 as D (5 bases). The CDR3 is 14 amino acids. The V gene lost 5 bases and the J gene lost 5 bases, with 11 bases spanning the gap. Germline loops: CDR1 SGHRS, CDR2 YFSETQ. The CDR3 bases are TGCGCCAGCAGGTCACAGGCTAATAATTCACCCCTCCACTTT. It codes for CASRSQANNSPLHF.